One and the same sample provided the 25 T cell receptor beta chains below, sequenced in a study of glioma-infiltrating T cells. TCR alpha and beta CDR3 regions were amplified from RNA using iRepertoire nested multiplex PCR. TCRdb ran MiXCR on the multiplex PCR reads and lists one entry per CDR3 protein. The sample holds approximately 120,000 distinct CDR3 sequences, about 25% seen once. The sample comprised glioma tissue, nonneoplastic brain tissue, or PBMCs (not recorded which). These receptors were taken from a human donor with low-grade glioma or glioblastoma, undergoing nonglioma brain surgery, or in good health (not recorded which).

This clonotype was seen ten or more times. The rearrangement uses TRBV2 and TRBJ2-4, with D maybe TRBD1 (5 bases). V dropped 3 bases and J dropped 6 bases, with 12 bases sitting between them. The length of the CDR3 is 14 residues. Germline lookup yields CDR1 SNHLY and CDR2 FYNNEI. The CDR3 coding sequence is TGTGCCAGCAGTGAGACGGTGGGGCGAAACATTCAGTACTTC. It yields the protein CASSETVGRNIQYF.

This clonotype was seen repeatedly, ten times or more. V usage is TRBV20-1 and J usage is TRBJ2-4; D unresolved. CDR1 DFQATT and CDR2 SNEGSKA come from the germline V gene (reference sequence). V lost 4 bases and J lost 4, with 5 bases in between. The CDR3 runs 11 residues. The CDR3 protein is CSATVKNIQYF. CDR3 DNA sequence: TGCAGTGCTACGGTGAAAAACATTCAGTACTTC.

In its sample, this clonotype was seen many times. The chain joins TRBV7-8 to TRBJ2-7; no clear D gene. This CDR3 contains 16 residues. Trimming removed 5 bases from V and 7 bases from J, with 24 bases in between. Germline assignment: CDR1 SGHVS and CDR2 FQNEAQ. CDR3 in amino acids: CASSVPRWAQTLEQYF. The DNA of the CDR3 is TGTGCCAGCAGCGTACCCCGTTGGGCCCAGACTTTGGAGCAGTACTTC.

This clonotype was seen repeatedly, ten times or more. This rearrangement joins TRBV28 to TRBJ2-5; D ambiguous. The V gene lost 6 bases and the J gene lost 4 bases, with 12 bases spanning the gap. CDR1 and CDR2 (germline): MDHEN, SYDVKM. The CDR3 covers 13 residues. CDR3 in DNA: TGTGCCAGCAGAGATACCCCTCGAGAGACCCAGTACTTC. This gives the protein CASRDTPRETQYF.

Remarks on this clonotype: A read error is possible here, since a much larger clone lies one base away. The chain has TRBV9 and TRBJ2-7, with a weak D call TRBD1 (6 bases). Looked up from germline, CDR1 is SGDLS and CDR2 is YYNGEE. The CDR3 is 15 amino acids. This CDR3 is CAGSATGTISYEQYF. CDR3 bases: TGTGCCGGCAGCGCCACCGGGACAATCTCCTACGAGCAGTACTTC.

This clonotype was found many times. The V call is TRBV15, the J call TRBJ2-1; 11 nucleotides agree with TRBD1. This CDR3 has 17 amino acids. V trimming: 1 base; J trimming: 10 bases; junction bases outside the gene matches: 12. Germline V gene lookup returns CDR1 LNHNV and CDR2 YYDKDF (reference sequence). In DNA form, the CDR3 reads TGTGCCACCAGCAGAGTTAGGCCGGGACAGGGGGTAGGAGAGCAGTTCTTC. The encoded protein is CATSRVRPGQGVGEQFF.

This clonotype was counted many times. The chain links TRBV20-1 to TRBJ2-7, with 11 bases identical to TRBD2. This CDR3 spans 18 amino acids. The V and J ends lost 3 bases and 1 base, in that order; junction bases with no gene match: 14. CDR1 and CDR2 (germline): DFQATT, SNEGSKA (reference sequence). CDR3 sequence (DNA): TGCAGTGCTAGCCATCTTCTAGCGGGGGGCATTGGGTCCTACGAGCAGTACTTC. It specifies CSASHLLAGGIGSYEQYF.

V and J are TRBV5-1 and TRBJ2-3; D unresolved. Between the trimmed V and J ends, which lost 0 bases and 5 bases, there was a span of 13 bases. CDR3 length equals 15 residues. Germline lookup yields CDR1 SGHRS and CDR2 YFSETQ. The CDR3 DNA reads as TGCGCCAGCAGCTTGGCAAACCCTGAGGTAGATACGCAGTATTTT. Its translation: CASSLANPEVDTQYF.

There are many counts of this clonotype. The chain recombines TRBV12-3 or TRBV12-4 with TRBJ1-3; D uncertain. V lost 8 bases to trimming and J lost 0 bases, with 8 bases between them. The CDR3 totals 13 residues. As DNA, the CDR3 is TGTGCCAGCGTAAGGAGCTCTGGAAACACCATATATTTT. Encoded protein: CASVRSSGNTIYF.

This clonotype was seen many times. The chain links TRBV12-3 or TRBV12-4 to TRBJ1-5, with 11 bases aligning to TRBD1. This CDR3 is 18 amino acids long. V was clipped by 6 bases and J by 6 bases; unmatched bases: 16. The CDR3 region has the DNA TGTGCCAGCAGCCCTCATGTCGCCGGGACAGGGGGGAGTCAGCCCCAGCATTTT. This encodes CASSPHVAGTGGSQPQHF.

This clonotype was detected only a few times. The rearrangement links TRBV12-3 or TRBV12-4 to TRBJ1-3, with D hard to call. The CDR3 sequence is 13 residues long. V lost 6 bases to trimming and J lost 0 bases, with 6 bases between them. The CDR3 loop reads CASRRSSGNTIYF. The CDR3 nucleotides are TGTGCCAGCAGACGGTCCTCTGGAAACACCATATATTTT.

This clonotype was seen at least ten times. The V and J genes are TRBV3-1 and TRBJ2-1; TRBD2 matches 10 bases. Germline V gene sequence: CDR1 LGHDT, CDR2 YNNKEL (reference sequence). Trimming removed 4 bases from V and 5 bases from J; junction bases left unmatched: 5. This CDR3 has 15 amino acids. In nucleotides, the CDR3 is TGTGCCAGCAGCCGTAGCGGGGGGCGTCACAATGAGCAGTTCTTC. Protein sequence: CASSRSGGRHNEQFF.

The rearrangement joins TRBV18 to TRBJ2-2; the D gene is possibly TRBD2 (6 bases). Germline CDR1 is KGHSH and CDR2 is LQKENI. This CDR3 is 16 amino acids long. Deletions cut 2 bases from V and 5 bases from J, with 15 bases between. The CDR3 sequence: CASSPREAGSTGELFF. The CDR3 region has the DNA TGTGCCAGCTCACCAAGAGAGGCGGGGTCGACCGGGGAGCTGTTTTTT.

As concerns this clonotype: A single base separates this from a much larger clone, so it may be a read error. In this CDR3 the conserved last residue, phenylalanine or tryptophan, is missing, so a read error is likely. The chain has TRBV4-1 and TRBJ2-2; 8 positions agree with TRBD1. Germline CDR1 reads MGHRA; CDR2 reads YSYEKL. The CDR3 covers 15 residues. Losses at the gene ends were 3 bases for V and 5 bases for J; bases not matched to a gene: 5. CDR3 bases: TGCGCCAGCAGCCAGTTGGACAGGGCGACCGGGGAGCTGTTTTGT. Its translation: CASSQLDRATGELFC.

This clonotype has more than one count but fewer than ten. This chain uses TRBV12-3 or TRBV12-4 with TRBJ1-2, with D perhaps matching TRBD1 (6 bases). This CDR3 has 17 amino acids. Trimming shortened V by 0 bases and J by 5 bases, and 19 bases separated the two germline ends. The CDR3 region has the DNA TGTGCCAGCAGTTTAGCGCCCCCGGGGGGCAGGGGATATGGCTACACCTTC. This codes for CASSLAPPGGRGYGYTF.

This chain connects TRBV29-1 to TRBJ2-3; D is undetermined. The CDR3 consists of 10 residues. CDR1 is SQVTM and CDR2 is ANQGSEA in the germline V gene. V lost 5 bases, J lost 6 bases, and 6 bases lay in between. CDR3 sequence (DNA): TGCAGCGTTCCCGGTGATACGCAGTATTTT. Its translation: CSVPGDTQYF.

J is TRBJ2-1 and V is TRBV6-1, with D uncertain. Germline CDR1 is MNHNS and CDR2 is SASEGT. V dropped 5 bases and J dropped 10 bases, with 6 bases sitting between them. The CDR3 has 10 residues. The CDR3 bases are TGTGCCAGCAGTCGTCCCGAGCAGTTCTTC. Its translation: CASSRPEQFF.

The chain has TRBV4-1 and TRBJ2-4; possible D gene TRBD2, 5 bases. The CDR3 totals 14 residues. CDR1 MGHRA and CDR2 YSYEKL come from the germline V gene. V lost 1 base, J lost 5 bases, and 9 bases lay in between. The CDR3 DNA follows: TGCGCCAGCAGCCAAGGGGAGTCGGAAAACATTCAGTACTTC. This sequence encodes CASSQGESENIQYF.

This clonotype was counted at least ten times. CDR3 sequence reads: CASSGRINYEQYF. The CDR3, as DNA: TGCGCCAGCAGCGGCAGGATTAACTACGAGCAGTACTTC. The J gene is TRBJ2-7, the V gene TRBV4-3, with D unclear. From germline, CDR1 is LGHNA and CDR2 YSLEER. V lost 5 bases and J lost 3, with 11 bases in between. The CDR3 has 13 amino acids.

This clonotype was observed a few times. This chain links TRBV29-1 with TRBJ2-3; 8 nucleotides match TRBD2. With 5 bases clipped from V and 3 bases from J, the junction kept 7 bases outside the gene matches. Germline V CDR1 and CDR2: SQVTM, ANQGSEA. The CDR3 runs to 14 residues. In DNA, the CDR3 is TGCAGCGTTACGGGGATAGCGGGAACAGATACGCAGTATTTT. This codes for CSVTGIAGTDTQYF.

V and J are TRBV19 and TRBJ1-2, with D possibly matching TRBD1 (5 bases). Trimming took off 7 bases at V and 3 bases at J, with 21 bases between the two ends. Germline lookup yields CDR1 LNHDA and CDR2 SQIVND (reference sequence). The CDR3 has 16 residues. The CDR3 reads CASIRKGKGSDYGYTF. DNA of the CDR3: TGTGCCAGTATCCGGAAGGGGAAGGGTTCAGACTATGGCTACACCTTC. Complete variable domain (other parts from reference TRBV19 and TRBJ1-2): DGGITQSPKYLFRKEGQNVTLSCEQNLNHDAMYWYRQDPGQGLRLIYYSQIVNDFQKGDIAEGYSVSREKKESFPLTVTSAQKNPTAFYLCASIRKGKGSDYGYTFGSGTRLTVV.

This clonotype occurred many times. This sequence joins TRBV6-1 and TRBJ2-5; D gene ambiguous. The V gene's germline CDR1 is MNHNS and CDR2 SASEGT. This CDR3 has 14 residues. Trimming shortened V by 5 bases and J by 4 bases, and 14 bases separated the two germline ends. CDR3 DNA: TGTGCCAGCAGTCACCCTAACAGAGGAGAGACCCAGTACTTC. It translates to CASSHPNRGETQYF.

This chain uses TRBV20-1 with TRBJ2-7; 9 bases agree with TRBD2. The J segment lost 3 bases and the V segment lost 5 bases, leaving 11 bases of the junction unmatched. Germline V gives CDR1 DFQATT, CDR2 SNEGSKA (reference sequence). This CDR3 contains 15 residues. The CDR3 DNA follows: TGCAGTGCTGTGACCCCGACTAGCGGAATCTACGAGCAGTACTTC. Translated: CSAVTPTSGIYEQYF.

This clonotype was detected many times. A read error may produce the germline difference seen at one junction end. The gene calls are TRBV11-3 and TRBJ1-2, with D hard to call. Per the germline V gene, CDR1 is SGHNT and CDR2 is YENEEA. The CDR3 consists of 13 residues. The CDR3 loop is CASSSDPRIGELW. Written as DNA, the CDR3 is TGTGCCAGCAGCTCCGACCCGCGCATCGGCGAACTTTGG.

In this sample, this clonotype turned up many times. This chain connects TRBV28 to TRBJ1-5, with D uncertain. V shed 2 bases and J shed 7 bases, with 15 bases lying between them. The germline CDR1 and CDR2 sequences are MDHEN and SYDVKM. There are 15 residues in the CDR3. CDR3 amino acids: CASSLGGGNGQPQHF. In DNA, the CDR3 is TGTGCCAGCAGTTTAGGCGGAGGGAATGGGCAGCCCCAGCATTTT.